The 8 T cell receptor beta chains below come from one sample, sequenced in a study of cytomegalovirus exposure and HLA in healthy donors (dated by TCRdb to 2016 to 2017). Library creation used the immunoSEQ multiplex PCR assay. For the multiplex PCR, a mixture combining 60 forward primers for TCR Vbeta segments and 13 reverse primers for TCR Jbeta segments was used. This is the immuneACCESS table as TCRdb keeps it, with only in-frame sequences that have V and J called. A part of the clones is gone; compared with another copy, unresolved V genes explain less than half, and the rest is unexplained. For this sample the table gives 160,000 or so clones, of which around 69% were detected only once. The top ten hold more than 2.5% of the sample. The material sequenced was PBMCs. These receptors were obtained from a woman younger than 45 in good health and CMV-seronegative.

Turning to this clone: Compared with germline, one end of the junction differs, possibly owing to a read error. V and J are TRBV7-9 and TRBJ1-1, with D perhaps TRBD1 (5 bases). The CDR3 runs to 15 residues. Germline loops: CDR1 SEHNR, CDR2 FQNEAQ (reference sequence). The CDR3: CSSSLWGGERTEAFF. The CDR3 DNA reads TGTTCCAGCAGCTTGTGGGGGGGGGAACGCACTGAAGCTTTCTTT.

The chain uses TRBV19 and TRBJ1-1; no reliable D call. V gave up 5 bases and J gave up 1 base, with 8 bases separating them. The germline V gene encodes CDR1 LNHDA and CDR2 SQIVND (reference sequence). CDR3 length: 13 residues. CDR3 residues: CASSANRNTEAFF. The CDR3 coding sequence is TGTGCCAGTAGTGCGAACCGGAACACTGAAGCTTTCTTT.

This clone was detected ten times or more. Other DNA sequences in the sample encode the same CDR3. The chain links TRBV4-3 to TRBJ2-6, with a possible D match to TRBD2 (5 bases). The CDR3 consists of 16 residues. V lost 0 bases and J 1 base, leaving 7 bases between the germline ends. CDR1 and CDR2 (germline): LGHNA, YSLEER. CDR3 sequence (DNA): TGCGCCAGCAGCCAAGATGGGAGTTCTGGGGCCAACGTCCTGACTTTC. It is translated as CASSQDGSSGANVLTF.

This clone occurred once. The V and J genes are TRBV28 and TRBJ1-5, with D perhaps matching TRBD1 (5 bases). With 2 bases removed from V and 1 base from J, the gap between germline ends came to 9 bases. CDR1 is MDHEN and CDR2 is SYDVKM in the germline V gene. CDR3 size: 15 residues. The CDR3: CASSLQGRSNQPQHF. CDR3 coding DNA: TGTGCCAGCAGTTTACAGGGAAGGAGCAATCAGCCCCAGCATTTT. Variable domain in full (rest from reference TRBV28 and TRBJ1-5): DVKVTQSSRYLVKRTGEKVFLECVQDMDHENMFWYRQDPGLGLRLIYFSYDVKMKEKGDIPEGYSVSREKKERFSLILESASTNQTSMYLCASSLQGRSNQPQHFGDGTRLSIL.

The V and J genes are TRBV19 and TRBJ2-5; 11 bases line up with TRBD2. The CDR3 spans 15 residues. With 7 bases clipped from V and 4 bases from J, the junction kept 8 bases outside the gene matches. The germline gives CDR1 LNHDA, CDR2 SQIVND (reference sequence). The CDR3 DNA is TGTGCCAGTACCTTAGCGGGGGGGGATGGAGAGACCCAGTACTTC. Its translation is CASTLAGGDGETQYF.

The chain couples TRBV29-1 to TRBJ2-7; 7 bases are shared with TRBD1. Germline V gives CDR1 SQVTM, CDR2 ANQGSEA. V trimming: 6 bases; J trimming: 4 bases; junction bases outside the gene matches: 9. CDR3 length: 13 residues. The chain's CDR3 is CSVAATGKYEQYF. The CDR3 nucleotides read TGCAGCGTAGCAGCGACAGGGAAGTACGAGCAGTACTTC.

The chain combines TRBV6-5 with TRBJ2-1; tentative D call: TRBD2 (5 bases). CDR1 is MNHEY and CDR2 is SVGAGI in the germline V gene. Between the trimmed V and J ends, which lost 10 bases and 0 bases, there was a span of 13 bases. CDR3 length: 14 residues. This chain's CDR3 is CATAGVSSYNEQFF. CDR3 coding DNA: TGTGCCACCGCCGGGGTCAGCTCCTACAATGAGCAGTTCTTC.

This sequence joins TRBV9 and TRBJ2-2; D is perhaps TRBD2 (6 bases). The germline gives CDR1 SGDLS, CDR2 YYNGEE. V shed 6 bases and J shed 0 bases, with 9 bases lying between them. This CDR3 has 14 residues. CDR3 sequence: CASTIAANTGELFF. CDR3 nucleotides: TGTGCCAGCACGATAGCGGCGAACACCGGGGAGCTGTTTTTT. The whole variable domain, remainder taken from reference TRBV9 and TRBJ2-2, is DSGVTQTPKHLITATGQRVTLRCSPRSGDLSVYWYQQSLDQGLQFLIQYYNGEERAKGNILERFSAQQFPDLHSELNLSSLELGDSALYFCASTIAANTGELFFGEGSRLTVL.